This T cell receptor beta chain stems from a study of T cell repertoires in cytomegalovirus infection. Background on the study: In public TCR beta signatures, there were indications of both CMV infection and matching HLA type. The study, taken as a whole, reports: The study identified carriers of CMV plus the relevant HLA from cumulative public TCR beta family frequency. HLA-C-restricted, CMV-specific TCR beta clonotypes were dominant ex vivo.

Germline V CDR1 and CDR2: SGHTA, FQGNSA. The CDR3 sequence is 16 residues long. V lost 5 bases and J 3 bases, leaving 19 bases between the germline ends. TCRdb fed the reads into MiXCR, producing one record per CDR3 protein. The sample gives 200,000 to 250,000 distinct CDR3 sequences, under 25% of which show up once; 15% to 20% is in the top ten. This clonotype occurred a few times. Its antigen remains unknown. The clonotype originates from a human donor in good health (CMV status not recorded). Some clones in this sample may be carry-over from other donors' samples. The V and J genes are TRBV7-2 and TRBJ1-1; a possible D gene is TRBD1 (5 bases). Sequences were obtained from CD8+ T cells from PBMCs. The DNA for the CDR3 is TGTGCCAGCAGCCAGGACATGGGTCCCCCTTACACTGAAGCTTTCTTT. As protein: CASSQDMGPPYTEAFF.